The 14 T cell receptor beta chains below all came from one sample that was sequenced in a study of shared clonotypes between healthy human individuals. Sequencing was performed with immunoSEQ multiplex PCR; in TCRdb, only in-frame clones are kept and a portion is missing. The sample shows 2 million to 2.5 million clones, approximately 96% of them seen only once. The source material was naive CD4+ T cells sorted from blood. Subset in this sample: CD45RA+ positively selected. All receptors come from a man between 18 and 35 years old in good health.

The chain links TRBV6-5 to TRBJ1-3; D is uncertain. The CDR3 totals 15 residues. Trimming left V 4 bases short and J 0 bases short, with 10 bases between. CDR1 and CDR2 (germline): MNHEY, SVGAGI. CDR3 sequence (DNA): TGTGCCAGCAGTTTGGACCGCCTCTCTGGAAACACCATATATTTT. Translating gives CASSLDRLSGNTIYF.

The chain combines TRBV19 with TRBJ2-2, with D possibly TRBD1 on 6 matching bases. The CDR3 consists of 14 residues. With 6 bases removed from V and 2 bases from J, the gap between germline ends came to 10 bases. The germline CDR1 and CDR2 sequences are LNHDA and SQIVND (reference sequence). The CDR3 DNA follows: TGTGCCAGTAGACAGGGCTACAACACCGGGGAGCTGTTTTTT. Translated, it gives CASRQGYNTGELFF.

The chain is built from TRBV7-9 and TRBJ2-5; 10 bases are a match to TRBD2. The CDR3 spans 15 residues. Trimming removed 5 bases from V and 2 bases from J; junction bases left unmatched: 5. Germline loops: CDR1 SEHNR, CDR2 FQNEAQ (reference sequence). Here the CDR3 DNA reads TGTGCCAGCAGCAGAGGGACTAGCGCGCAAGAGACCCAGTACTTC. Its translation is CASSRGTSAQETQYF.

The chain uses TRBV7-9 and TRBJ2-3, with D uncertain. CDR3 size: 14 residues. The germline CDR1 and CDR2 sequences are SEHNR and FQNEAQ (reference sequence). With 8 bases removed from V and 0 bases from J, the gap between germline ends came to 12 bases. The CDR3 sequence: CASSGRLSTDTQYF. CDR3 nucleotides: TGTGCCAGCTCCGGCCGTTTGAGCACAGATACGCAGTATTTT.

The V gene is TRBV2, the J gene TRBJ2-7; 8 bases line up with TRBD1. V trimming: 6 bases; J trimming: 5 bases; junction bases outside the gene matches: 12. The CDR3 sequence is 15 residues long. Germline V gene sequence: CDR1 SNHLY, CDR2 FYNNEI. Written as DNA, the CDR3 is TGTGCCAGCAGCCTCAGTCAGGGGGCGATCAACGAGCAGTACTTC. Protein: CASSLSQGAINEQYF.

This clone occurred once. The CDR3 is CASSRLEGSYEQYF. Written as DNA, the CDR3 is TGCGCCAGCAGCCGCCTCGAGGGGTCCTACGAGCAGTACTTC. The chain uses TRBV5-1 and TRBJ2-7; D may be TRBD1 or TRBD2 (5 bases each). Deletions cut 4 bases from V and 1 base from J, with 12 bases between. The CDR3 has 14 residues. Germline V gives CDR1 SGHRS, CDR2 YFSETQ.

The chain has TRBV5-1 and TRBJ2-5, with 9 bases that match TRBD1. The V gene end was trimmed by 3 bases and the J gene end by 5 bases; junction bases not matched to a gene: 8. CDR1 is SGHRS and CDR2 is YFSETQ in the germline V gene. CDR3 length: 15 residues. CDR3 sequence (DNA): TGCGCCAGCAGCTCGATACAGGGGGCAGGGGAGACCCAGTACTTC. Residues: CASSSIQGAGETQYF. Filled out from reference TRBV5-1 and TRBJ2-5, the complete variable domain reads KAGVTQTPRYLIKTRGQQVTLSCSPISGHRSVSWYQQTPGQGLQFLFEYFSETQRNKGNFPGRFSGRQFSNSRSEMNVSTLELGDSALYLCASSSIQGAGETQYFGPGTRLLVL.

The chain recombines TRBV5-1 with TRBJ1-1; 8 bases agree with TRBD1. Germline V gives CDR1 SGHRS, CDR2 YFSETQ. CDR3 length equals 14 residues. J was trimmed by 0 bases and V by 6 bases; bases with no gene match: 4. The chain's CDR3 is CASTGQGMNTEAFF. The CDR3, as DNA: TGCGCCAGCACCGGACAGGGCATGAACACTGAAGCTTTCTTT.

The CDR3 bases are TGTGCCAGCAGTGGGGGACAGGGGTCCTACGAGCAGTACTTC. Translation: CASSGGQGSYEQYF. V gene TRBV2 combines with J gene TRBJ2-7, with 10 bases aligning to TRBD1. Germline V gives CDR1 SNHLY, CDR2 FYNNEI. The CDR3 sequence is 14 residues long. The V and J ends lost 4 bases and 1 base, in that order; junction bases with no gene match: 1.

This chain uses TRBV6-5 with TRBJ1-2, with a tentative D call TRBD1 (6 bases). Germline V gene data show CDR1 as MNHEY and CDR2 as SVGAGI. The CDR3 contains 15 residues. With 2 bases removed from V and 7 bases from J, the gap between germline ends came to 17 bases. The CDR3 DNA follows: TGTGCCAGCAGTTACAGTTTGGGACATCTGACTGGCTACACCTTC. It translates to CASSYSLGHLTGYTF.

J is TRBJ2-4 and V is TRBV7-8, with a weak D call TRBD1 (6 bases). The V end lost 5 bases, the J end lost 3 bases, and 11 bases lay between the germline ends. In germline, CDR1 is SGHVS, CDR2 FQNEAQ. The CDR3 has 14 residues. The CDR3 DNA follows: TGTGCCAGCAGCGTCGACAGGTACAAAAACATTCAGTACTTC. As protein: CASSVDRYKNIQYF.

The chain carries TRBV5-1 and TRBJ2-7; TRBD1 matches 12 bases. Germline V CDR1 and CDR2: SGHRS, YFSETQ. The CDR3 has 14 amino acids. After removal of 7 bases from V and 6 bases from J, the junction contained 8 bases not matched to a gene. CDR3 protein: CASGPGTGGSEQYF. The CDR3 DNA is TGCGCCAGCGGACCGGGGACAGGGGGCTCCGAGCAGTACTTC.

V is TRBV4-3 and J is TRBJ2-6, with a tentative D call TRBD1 (5 bases). Trimming left V 1 base short and J 0 bases short, with 13 bases between. CDR3 length: 18 residues. CDR1 and CDR2 (germline): LGHNA, YSLEER. Written as DNA, the CDR3 is TGCGCCAGCAGCCAAGTAACAGGTATTAACTCTGGGGCCAACGTCCTGACTTTC. Translation: CASSQVTGINSGANVLTF.

V and J are TRBV30 and TRBJ2-7, with 10 bases matching TRBD1. The CDR3 length is 13 residues. From germline, CDR1 is GTSNPN and CDR2 SVGIG (reference sequence). The V and J ends lost 5 bases and 5 bases, in that order; junction bases with no gene match: 6. In nucleotides, the CDR3 is TGTGCCTGGGCTAGGGACAGGGGTAACGAGCAGTACTTC. Translation: CAWARDRGNEQYF.